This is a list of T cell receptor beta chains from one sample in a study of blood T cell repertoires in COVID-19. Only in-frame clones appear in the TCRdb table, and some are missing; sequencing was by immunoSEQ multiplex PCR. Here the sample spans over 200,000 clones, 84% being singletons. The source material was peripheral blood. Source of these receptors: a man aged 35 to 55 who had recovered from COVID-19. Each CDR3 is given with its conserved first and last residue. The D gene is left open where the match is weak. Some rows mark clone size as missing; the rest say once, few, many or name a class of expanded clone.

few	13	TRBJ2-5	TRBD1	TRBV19	TGTGCCAGCAAAGAGACAGGGGGAGAGACCCAGTACTTC	CASKETGGETQYF
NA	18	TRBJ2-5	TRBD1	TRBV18	TGTGCCAGCTCACCAGAAGACCTATACAGGGGGCAGGGGGAGACCCAGTACTTC	CASSPEDLYRGQGETQYF
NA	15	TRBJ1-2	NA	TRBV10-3	TGTGCCATCAGTGGGGACATCGGAGCTAACTATGGCTACACCTTC	CAISGDIGANYGYTF
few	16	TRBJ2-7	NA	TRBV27	TGTGCCAGTAGTGGTGACATAAACAAGGCAGGCTACGAGCAGTACTTC	CASSGDINKAGYEQYF
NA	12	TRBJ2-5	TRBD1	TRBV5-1	TGCGCCAGCAGCTCGGACAGGGAGACCCAGTACTTC	CASSSDRETQYF
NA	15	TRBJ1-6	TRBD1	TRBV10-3	TGTGCCACCCAGGACAGGGATTTGTTTGCTTCACCCCTCCACTTT	CATQDRDLFASPLHF
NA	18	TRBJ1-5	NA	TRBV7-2	TGTGCCAGCAGCTCAACGCCTCGGACAAGATCGTCGGATCAGCCCCAGCATTTT	CASSSTPRTRSSDQPQHF
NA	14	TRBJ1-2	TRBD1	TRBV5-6	TGTGCCAGCAGCGGGACAGGGGGAGCCTATGGCTACACCTTC	CASSGTGGAYGYTF
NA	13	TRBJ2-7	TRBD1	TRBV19	TGTGCCAGTAGTATGGACAGGGCCTACGAGCAGTACTTC	CASSMDRAYEQYF
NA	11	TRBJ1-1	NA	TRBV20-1	TGCAGTGCGGCGGGCGGCACTGAAGCTTTCTTT	CSAAGGTEAFF
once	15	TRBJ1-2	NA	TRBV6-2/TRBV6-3	TGTGCCAGCAGTTCCGGACCGGGAGGGGGCTATGGCTACACCTTC	CASSSGPGGGYGYTF
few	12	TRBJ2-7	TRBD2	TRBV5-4	TGTGCCAGCAATCCCTGGGGGGGAGAGCAGTACTTC	CASNPWGGEQYF
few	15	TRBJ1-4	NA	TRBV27	TGTGCCAGCAGTCCCCGGGGGGGAGTTAATGAAAAACTGTTTTTT	CASSPRGGVNEKLFF
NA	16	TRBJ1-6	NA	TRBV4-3	TGCGCCAGCAGCCAAACCTTTCAGGGCTTCGAATCACCCCTCCACTTT	CASSQTFQGFESPLHF
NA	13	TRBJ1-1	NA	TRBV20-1	TGCAGTGCTAGTAGGCAGCAGGGCACTGAAGCTTTCTTT	CSASRQQGTEAFF
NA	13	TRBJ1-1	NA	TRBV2	TGTGCCAGCAGTTGGGACATAAACACTGAAGCTTTCTTT	CASSWDINTEAFF
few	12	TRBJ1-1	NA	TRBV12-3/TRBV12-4	TGTGCCAGCAGTTTATGGAGGACTGAAGCTTTCTTT	CASSLWRTEAFF
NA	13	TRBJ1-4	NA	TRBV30	TGTGCCTGGAGTACAGGGACTAATGAAAAACTGTTTTTT	CAWSTGTNEKLFF
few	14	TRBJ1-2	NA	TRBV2	TGTGCCAGCAGGCCCGGGGTCATTAACTATGGCTACACCTTC	CASRPGVINYGYTF
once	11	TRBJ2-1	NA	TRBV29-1	TGCAGCGTGGACAGATACAATGAGCAGTTCTTC	CSVDRYNEQFF
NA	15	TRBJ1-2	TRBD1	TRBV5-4	TGTGCCAGCAGCTCAGGAAAGGGGGCGATTCATGGCTACACCTTC	CASSSGKGAIHGYTF
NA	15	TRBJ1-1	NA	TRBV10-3	TGTGCCATCAGTGAGGTGAGGCAGAAGAACACTGAAGCTTTCTTT	CAISEVRQKNTEAFF
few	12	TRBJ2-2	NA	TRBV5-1	TGCGCCAGCAGCTCGGGGACCGGGGAGCTGTTTTTT	CASSSGTGELFF
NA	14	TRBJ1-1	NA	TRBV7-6	TGTGCCAGCAGCTCTACCAATGTGAACACTGAAGCTTTCTTT	CASSSTNVNTEAFF
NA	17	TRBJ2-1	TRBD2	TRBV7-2	TGTGCCAGCAGCTTAGTTGGGACTAGCGGGAGTGGTAATGAGCAGTTCTTC	CASSLVGTSGSGNEQFF
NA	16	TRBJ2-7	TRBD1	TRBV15	TGTGCCACCAGCAGAGCCCGACAGGGCATCCTCTACGAGCAGTACTTC	CATSRARQGILYEQYF
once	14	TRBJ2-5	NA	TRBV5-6	TGTGCCAGCAGCTTGGCGCCAGTACAAGAGACCCAGTACTTC	CASSLAPVQETQYF
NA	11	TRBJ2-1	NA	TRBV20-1	TGCAGTGCCGGTTTCTGGAATGAGCAGTTCTTC	CSAGFWNEQFF
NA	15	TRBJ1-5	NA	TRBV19	TGTGCCAGTAGTCCAATCCCGGGGGGCAATCAGCCCCAGCATTTT	CASSPIPGGNQPQHF
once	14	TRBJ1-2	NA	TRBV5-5	TGTGCCAGCAGCTTGGAGGGCAGGGTCTCTGGCTACACCTTC	CASSLEGRVSGYTF
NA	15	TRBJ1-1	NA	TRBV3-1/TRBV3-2	TGTGCCAGCAGCCAAGGGGGGGGTAGGGACACTGAAGCTTTCTTT	CASSQGGGRDTEAFF